The 30 T cell receptor beta chains below all came from one sample that was sequenced in a study of blood T cell repertoires in COVID-19. Only in-frame clones appear in the TCRdb table, and some are missing; sequencing was by immunoSEQ multiplex PCR. The table records about 140,000 clones, 60% to 80% of them present only once. The material sequenced was peripheral blood. The origin of the receptors is a man between 50 and 59 years old with active or convalescent COVID-19.

This clone was found once. The chain joins TRBV2 to TRBJ2-3, with D perhaps TRBD2 (5 bases). V gave up 6 bases and J gave up 2 bases, with 9 bases separating them. Germline CDR1 is SNHLY and CDR2 is FYNNEI. The CDR3 spans 13 residues. The CDR3 bases are TGTGCCAGCAGCTCGGACTCCACAGATACGCAGTATTTT. Protein sequence: CASSSDSTDTQYF.

The CDR3 reads CASSQEYGPGGETQYF. In nucleotides, the CDR3 is TGTGCCAGCAGCCAAGAGTATGGACCCGGGGGAGAGACCCAGTACTTC. The chain is built from TRBV3-1 (or the pseudogene TRBV3-2) and TRBJ2-5; D may be TRBD2 (6 bases). V lost 0 bases and J lost 4, with 15 bases in between. The CDR3 contains 16 residues. Germline V gene data show CDR1 as LGHDT and CDR2 as YNNKEL (reference sequence).

The genes are TRBV2 and TRBJ1-4, with 9 bases fitting TRBD1. The V gene's germline CDR1 is SNHLY and CDR2 FYNNEI. CDR3 length: 14 amino acids. Losses at the gene ends were 7 bases for V and 8 bases for J; bases not matched to a gene: 8. The CDR3 DNA sequence: TGTGCCAGCACGGACAGGGGTCAAAGGGAAAAACTGTTTTTT. This sequence encodes CASTDRGQREKLFF.

CDR3 loop: CASSAVLRSYNEQFF. The CDR3 DNA follows: TGTGCCAGCAGCGCCGTACTGCGCTCCTACAATGAGCAGTTCTTC. The rearrangement links TRBV7-3 to TRBJ2-1; D unclear. V was trimmed by 5 bases and J by 0 bases, leaving 11 bases between them. CDR1 and CDR2 from the germline V gene are SGHTA and FQGTGA. The CDR3 loop spans 15 amino acids.

The chain carries TRBV19 and TRBJ2-3, with 12 nucleotides matching TRBD2. The length of the CDR3 is 16 residues. The germline V gene encodes CDR1 LNHDA and CDR2 SQIVND (reference sequence). With V trimmed by 3 bases and J by 3 bases, 4 bases remained unmatched. The CDR3 sequence: CASSMTSGSWTDTQYF. DNA of the CDR3: TGTGCCAGTAGTATGACTAGCGGGAGCTGGACAGATACGCAGTATTTT.

This chain joins TRBV28 and TRBJ2-2; the match to TRBD2 covers 7 bases. This CDR3 spans 19 amino acids. Germline CDR1 and CDR2: MDHEN and SYDVKM. V shed 4 bases, J shed 1 base, and the junction held 15 bases outside the gene matches. As DNA, the CDR3 is TGTGCCAGCAGTTCCCCCCGACTAGCCATTGGGGGGAACACCGGGGAGCTGTTTTTT. Translated, it gives CASSSPRLAIGGNTGELFF.

The chain couples TRBV9 to TRBJ2-3; 11 bases agree with TRBD2. The CDR3 is 16 amino acids. V dropped 3 bases and J dropped 4; count of bases not matched to a gene: 7. CDR1 and CDR2 (germline): SGDLS, YYNGEE. The CDR3 DNA is TGTGCCAGCAGCGCTATAGCGGGAGGGCCCCCAGATACGCAGTATTTT. Translated, it gives CASSAIAGGPPDTQYF. Drawing the rest from reference TRBV9 and TRBJ2-3, the complete variable domain is DSGVTQTPKHLITATGQRVTLRCSPRSGDLSVYWYQQSLDQGLQFLIQYYNGEERAKGNILERFSAQQFPDLHSELNLSSLELGDSALYFCASSAIAGGPPDTQYFGPGTRLTVL.

This chain connects TRBV5-1 to TRBJ1-4, with 11 bases matching TRBD1. Trimming removed 2 bases from V and 10 bases from J; junction bases left unmatched: 1. Germline V gene data show CDR1 as SGHRS and CDR2 as YFSETQ. This CDR3 is built from 13 residues. The CDR3 region is CASSFGQGAKLFF. The CDR3 coding sequence is TGCGCCAGCAGCTTTGGACAGGGGGCAAAACTGTTTTTT.

This clone was seen a handful of times. The genes are TRBV5-1 and TRBJ2-2; D not certain. Deletions cut 7 bases from V and 5 bases from J, with 9 bases between. CDR1 and CDR2 from the germline V gene are SGHRS and YFSETQ. CDR3 length: 12 amino acids. The CDR3 nucleotides read TGCGCCAGCGACTCCTTAACCGGGGAGCTGTTTTTT. Its translation: CASDSLTGELFF.

This chain uses TRBV27 with TRBJ2-3, with TRBD2 identical over 7 bases. The CDR3 has 15 amino acids. V dropped 4 bases and J dropped 5; count of bases not matched to a gene: 9. Germline CDR1 reads MNHEY; CDR2 reads SMNVEV (reference sequence). DNA for the CDR3: TGTGCCAGCAGTTACTATTCGGCGGGAGTAGATACGCAGTATTTT. Translated: CASSYYSAGVDTQYF.

The genes are TRBV4-1 and TRBJ1-6; D is unresolved. This CDR3 has 17 amino acids. Germline-derived CDR1 and CDR2 are MGHRA and YSYEKL. V was shortened by 3 bases and J by 0 bases, with 12 bases between the two germline ends. The CDR3 reads CASSHQLQSSYNSPLHF. In nucleotides, the CDR3 is TGCGCCAGCAGCCACCAATTACAGAGCTCCTATAATTCACCCCTCCACTTT.

The rearrangement uses TRBV6-5 and TRBJ2-1, with D possibly matching TRBD1 (6 bases). CDR1 and CDR2 (germline): MNHEY, SVGAGI. This CDR3 contains 15 residues. Trimming cost V 2 bases and J 7 bases, with 15 bases left between them. As DNA, the CDR3 is TGTGCCAGCAGTTACCGACAGGACAAAAGGAATGAGCAGTTCTTC. Amino acids: CASSYRQDKRNEQFF.

The chain is built from TRBV5-6 and TRBJ2-7, with D uncertain. V dropped 3 bases and J dropped 2 bases, with 12 bases sitting between them. The CDR3 contains 14 residues. Per the germline V gene, CDR1 is SGHDT and CDR2 is YYEEEE. CDR3 DNA sequence: TGTGCCAGCAGCTCTTCTCGAGAAACCTACGAGCAGTACTTC. Protein sequence: CASSSSRETYEQYF.

This clone was counted a few times. The V and J genes are TRBV7-8 and TRBJ2-5; a possible D gene is TRBD2 (5 bases). Germline CDR1 is SGHVS and CDR2 is FQNEAQ. This CDR3 contains 13 residues. Trimming removed 5 bases at V and 4 bases at J, with 11 bases between. The CDR3 nucleotides read TGTGCCAGCAGCCTCGGACGGGGAGAGACCCAGTACTTC. This gives the protein CASSLGRGETQYF.

The J gene is TRBJ2-2, the V gene TRBV7-8, with 11 bases that match TRBD2. CDR3 length: 19 amino acids. Germline values: CDR1 SGHVS, CDR2 FQNEAQ. The V gene end was trimmed by 2 bases and the J gene end by 4 bases; junction bases not matched to a gene: 12. The CDR3 loop reads CASSLRLAGLRGGTGELFF. DNA of the CDR3: TGTGCCAGCAGCTTAAGACTAGCGGGGCTGAGAGGGGGCACCGGGGAGCTGTTTTTT.

This chain uses TRBV18 with TRBJ2-7; 7 nucleotides line up with TRBD1. Per the germline V gene, CDR1 is KGHSH and CDR2 is LQKENI. With 2 bases clipped from V and 6 bases from J, the junction kept 16 bases outside the gene matches. The length of the CDR3 is 17 residues. CDR3 DNA sequence: TGTGCCAGCTCACCAAGAATAACAGGGGCGGTTGACACCGAGCAGTACTTC. Protein sequence: CASSPRITGAVDTEQYF.

V gene TRBV5-6 combines with J gene TRBJ1-2, with a tentative D call TRBD1 (5 bases). This CDR3 has 15 residues. The germline V and J ends were trimmed by 2 bases and 4 bases, with 15 bases remaining between them. The germline gives CDR1 SGHDT, CDR2 YYEEEE. The CDR3 DNA sequence: TGTGCCAGCAGCTTCGGTCAGGGTGGGTCCTATGGCTACACCTTC. This sequence encodes CASSFGQGGSYGYTF. The entire variable domain, with the rest obtained from reference TRBV5-6 and TRBJ1-2, is as follows: DAGVTQSPTHLIKTRGQQVTLRCSPKSGHDTVSWYQQALGQGPQFIFQYYEEEERQRGNFPDRFSGHQFPNYSSELNVNALLLGDSALYLCASSFGQGGSYGYTFGSGTRLTVV.

This clone was counted at least ten times. The chain combines TRBV24-1 with TRBJ2-7; possible D gene TRBD2, 6 bases. Per germline, CDR1 KGHDR and CDR2 SFDVKD. CDR3 size: 14 residues. Trimming left V 2 bases short and J 7 bases short, with 14 bases between. The CDR3 sequence: CATSDSSEGLEQYF. CDR3 bases: TGTGCCACCAGTGATTCTAGCGAGGGGTTGGAGCAGTACTTC.

CDR3 bases: TGTGCCAGCAGCCTAGCTGGGGTTTCACCCCTCCACTTT. Amino acids: CASSLAGVSPLHF. The chain uses TRBV12-3 or TRBV12-4 and TRBJ1-6; D remains unclear. The CDR3 extends over 13 amino acids. With 6 bases removed from V and 9 bases from J, the gap between germline ends came to 12 bases.

V usage is TRBV2 and J usage is TRBJ1-1, with D maybe TRBD1 (5 bases). Germline V CDR1 and CDR2: SNHLY, FYNNEI. V was trimmed by 1 base and J by 6 bases, leaving 15 bases between them. The CDR3 contains 15 residues. CDR3 nucleotide sequence: TGTGCCAGCAGTGAAGGATTTGATTGGGGGGCTGAAGCTTTCTTT. Protein product: CASSEGFDWGAEAFF.

The chain combines TRBV29-1 with TRBJ2-1; D may be TRBD1 (5 bases). The ends were cut back, 6 bases at V and 4 bases at J, with 16 bases in the middle. The CDR3 is made up of 14 amino acids. The germline V gene encodes CDR1 SQVTM and CDR2 ANQGSEA. This chain's CDR3 is CSVDGLGVYNEQFF. Written as DNA, the CDR3 is TGCAGCGTCGACGGGCTAGGGGTTTACAATGAGCAGTTCTTC.

The genes are TRBV5-1 and TRBJ1-6; maybe TRBD1 (5 bases). The CDR3 totals 14 residues. Trimming left V 2 bases short and J 5 bases short, with 8 bases between. Germline V gene lookup returns CDR1 SGHRS and CDR2 YFSETQ. The chain's CDR3 is CASSLATDNSPLHF. The CDR3 DNA reads as TGCGCCAGCAGCTTAGCGACAGATAATTCACCCCTCCACTTT.

The V call is TRBV2, the J call TRBJ2-7, with 10 bases lining up with TRBD1. Germline CDR1 SNHLY, CDR2 FYNNEI. The CDR3 contains 14 residues. V lost 2 bases, J lost 3 bases, and 1 base stayed unmatched. CDR3 loop: CASSERTGGYEQYF. The CDR3 region has the DNA TGTGCCAGCAGTGAACGGACAGGGGGCTACGAGCAGTACTTC.

This clone has a handful of counts. J is TRBJ2-2 and V is TRBV28, with 7 bases matching TRBD2. Trimming removed 6 bases from V and 4 bases from J; junction bases left unmatched: 5. The CDR3 spans 14 residues. The germline CDR1 and CDR2 sequences are MDHEN and SYDVKM. CDR3 sequence: CASRAGQITGELFF. Written as DNA, the CDR3 is TGTGCCAGCAGAGCGGGGCAGATCACCGGGGAGCTGTTTTTT.

The gene calls are TRBV4-2 and TRBJ1-5; 9 bases align to TRBD1. This CDR3 is 16 amino acids long. Trimming cost V 2 bases and J 6 bases; bases outside gene matches: 8. From germline, CDR1 is LGHNA and CDR2 YNFKEQ. The CDR3 DNA is TGTGCCAGCAGCCAAACGGACAGGGGTGAGGGTCAGCCCCAGCATTTT. Residues: CASSQTDRGEGQPQHF.

The chain has TRBV11-3 and TRBJ2-2, with 7 bases aligning to TRBD1. Trimming took 1 base from V and 0 from J; bases not matched to a gene: 5. The CDR3 length is 17 residues. Germline V lookup: CDR1 SGHNT, CDR2 YENEEA. CDR3 nucleotides: TGTGCCAGCAGCTTAGTGACAGGGCCCTCGAACACCGGGGAGCTGTTTTTT. The encoded protein is CASSLVTGPSNTGELFF. The full variable domain, its missing parts supplied by reference TRBV11-3 and TRBJ2-2, is EAGVVQSPRYKIIEKKQPVAFWCNPISGHNTLYWYLQNLGQGPELLIRYENEEAVDDSQLPKDRFSAERLKGVDSTLKIQPAELGDSAVYLCASSLVTGPSNTGELFFGEGSRLTVL.

This chain joins TRBV7-6 and TRBJ2-7, with TRBD2 matching over 12 bases. The CDR3 spans 15 residues. With 5 bases clipped from V and 3 bases from J, the junction kept 5 bases outside the gene matches. Per the germline V gene, CDR1 is SGHVS and CDR2 is FNYEAQ. The DNA of the CDR3 is TGTGCCAGCAGCCCGGGACTAGCGGGCCTCTACGAGCAGTACTTC. Translated: CASSPGLAGLYEQYF.

The chain combines TRBV29-1 with TRBJ1-2, with a tentative D call TRBD1 (5 bases). CDR1 SQVTM and CDR2 ANQGSEA come from the germline V gene. Trimming stripped 1 base from V and 6 bases from J, with 12 bases between. This CDR3 region has 13 residues. Here the CDR3 reads CSVEGLSGNGYTF. Here the CDR3 DNA reads TGCAGCGTTGAAGGTCTGTCAGGGAATGGCTACACCTTC.

The CDR3 region has the DNA TGCGCCAGCAGCTTCCGCGGGTCCAACACCGGGGAGCTGTTTTTT. This codes for CASSFRGSNTGELFF. The chain carries TRBV5-1 and TRBJ2-2, with D tentatively TRBD2 (5 bases). The CDR3 spans 15 residues. Germline V lookup: CDR1 SGHRS, CDR2 YFSETQ. With 2 bases removed from V and 2 bases from J, the gap between germline ends came to 10 bases.

V gene TRBV28 combines with J gene TRBJ1-6; the D is unclear. Looked up from germline, CDR1 is MDHEN and CDR2 is SYDVKM. This CDR3 spans 16 amino acids. The V gene lost 4 bases and the J gene lost 4 bases, with 14 bases spanning the gap. As DNA, the CDR3 is TGTGCCAGCAGTTCGACTGGCGGTTTTTATAATTCACCCCTCCACTTT. Translating it yields CASSSTGGFYNSPLHF.